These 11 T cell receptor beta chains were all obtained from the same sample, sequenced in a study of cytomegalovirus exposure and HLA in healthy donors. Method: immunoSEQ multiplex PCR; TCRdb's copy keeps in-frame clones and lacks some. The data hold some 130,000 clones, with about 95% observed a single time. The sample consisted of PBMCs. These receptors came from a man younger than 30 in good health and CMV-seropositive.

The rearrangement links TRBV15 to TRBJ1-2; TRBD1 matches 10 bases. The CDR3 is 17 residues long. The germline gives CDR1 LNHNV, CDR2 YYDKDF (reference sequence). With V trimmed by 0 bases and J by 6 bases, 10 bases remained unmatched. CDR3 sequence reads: CATSRDPFRQGAHGYTF. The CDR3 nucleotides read TGTGCCACCAGCAGAGATCCGTTCAGACAGGGGGCGCATGGCTACACCTTC.

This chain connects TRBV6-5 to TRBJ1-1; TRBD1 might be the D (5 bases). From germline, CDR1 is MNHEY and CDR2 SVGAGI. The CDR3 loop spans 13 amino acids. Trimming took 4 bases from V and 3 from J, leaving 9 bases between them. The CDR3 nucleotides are TGTGCCAGCAGTTCCCGCAGGGACACTGAAGCTTTCTTT. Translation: CASSSRRDTEAFF.

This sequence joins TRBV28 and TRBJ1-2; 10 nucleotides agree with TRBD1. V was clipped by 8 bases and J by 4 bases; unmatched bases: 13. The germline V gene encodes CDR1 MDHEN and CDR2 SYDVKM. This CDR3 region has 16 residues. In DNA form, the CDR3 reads TGTGCCAGCCGAATTACCGGGACAGGGGAAATCTATGGCTACACCTTC. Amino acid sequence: CASRITGTGEIYGYTF.

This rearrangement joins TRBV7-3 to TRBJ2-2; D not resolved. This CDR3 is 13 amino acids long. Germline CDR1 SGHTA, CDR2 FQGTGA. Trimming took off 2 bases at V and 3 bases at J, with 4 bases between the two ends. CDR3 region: CASSLYYTGELFF. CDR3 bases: TGTGCCAGCAGCTTATACTACACCGGGGAGCTGTTTTTT.

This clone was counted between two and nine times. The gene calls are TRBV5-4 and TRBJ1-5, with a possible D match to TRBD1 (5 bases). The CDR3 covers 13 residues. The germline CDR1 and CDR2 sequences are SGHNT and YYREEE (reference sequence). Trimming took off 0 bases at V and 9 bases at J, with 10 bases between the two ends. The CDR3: CASSLGQSAPQHF. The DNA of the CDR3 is TGTGCCAGCAGCTTGGGACAGTCAGCGCCCCAGCATTTT. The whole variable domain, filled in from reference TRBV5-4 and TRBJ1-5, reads ETGVTQSPTHLIKTRGQQVTLRCSSQSGHNTVSWYQQALGQGPQFIFQYYREEENGRGNFPPRFSGLQFPNYSSELNVNALELDDSALYLCASSLGQSAPQHFGDGTRLSIL.

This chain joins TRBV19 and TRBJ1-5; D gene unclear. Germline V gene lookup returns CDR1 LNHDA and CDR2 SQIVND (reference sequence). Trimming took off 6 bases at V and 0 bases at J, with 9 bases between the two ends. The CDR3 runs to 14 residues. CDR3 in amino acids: CASRMADSNQPQHF. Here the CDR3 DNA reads TGTGCCAGTAGGATGGCAGATAGCAATCAGCCCCAGCATTTT.

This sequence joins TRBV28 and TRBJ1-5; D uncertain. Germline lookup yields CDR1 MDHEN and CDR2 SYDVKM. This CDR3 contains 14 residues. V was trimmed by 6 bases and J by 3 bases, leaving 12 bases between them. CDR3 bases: TGTGCCAGCAGAACGGGGAGCTTCAATCAGCCCCAGCATTTT. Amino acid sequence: CASRTGSFNQPQHF.

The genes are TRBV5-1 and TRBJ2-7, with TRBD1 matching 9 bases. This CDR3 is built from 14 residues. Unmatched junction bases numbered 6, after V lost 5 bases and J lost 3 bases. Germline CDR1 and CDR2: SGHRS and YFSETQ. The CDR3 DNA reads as TGCGCCAGCAGTGAACAGGGGGCGGTCTACGAGCAGTACTTC. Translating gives CASSEQGAVYEQYF.

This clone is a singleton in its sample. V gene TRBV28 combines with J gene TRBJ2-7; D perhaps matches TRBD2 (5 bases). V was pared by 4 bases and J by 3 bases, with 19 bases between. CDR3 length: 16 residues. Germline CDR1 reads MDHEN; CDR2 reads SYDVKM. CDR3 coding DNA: TGTGCCAGCAGTTGGAGGTGGCAGTATAGTCGCTACGAGCAGTACTTC. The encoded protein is CASSWRWQYSRYEQYF.

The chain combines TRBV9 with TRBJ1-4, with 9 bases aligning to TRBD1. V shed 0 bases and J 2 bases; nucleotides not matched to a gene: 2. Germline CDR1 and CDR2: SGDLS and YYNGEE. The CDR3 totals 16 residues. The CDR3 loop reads CASSVGQGGTNEKLFF. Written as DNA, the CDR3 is TGTGCCAGCAGCGTAGGACAGGGGGGGACTAATGAAAAACTGTTTTTT. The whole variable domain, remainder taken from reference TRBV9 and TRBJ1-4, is DSGVTQTPKHLITATGQRVTLRCSPRSGDLSVYWYQQSLDQGLQFLIQYYNGEERAKGNILERFSAQQFPDLHSELNLSSLELGDSALYFCASSVGQGGTNEKLFFGSGTQLSVL.

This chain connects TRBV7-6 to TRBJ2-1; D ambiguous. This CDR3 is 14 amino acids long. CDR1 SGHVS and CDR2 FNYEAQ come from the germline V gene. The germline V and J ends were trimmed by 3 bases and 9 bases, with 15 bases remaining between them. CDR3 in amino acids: CASSFSLDLPEQFF. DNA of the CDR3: TGTGCCAGCAGCTTCTCGCTAGATCTGCCTGAGCAGTTCTTC.